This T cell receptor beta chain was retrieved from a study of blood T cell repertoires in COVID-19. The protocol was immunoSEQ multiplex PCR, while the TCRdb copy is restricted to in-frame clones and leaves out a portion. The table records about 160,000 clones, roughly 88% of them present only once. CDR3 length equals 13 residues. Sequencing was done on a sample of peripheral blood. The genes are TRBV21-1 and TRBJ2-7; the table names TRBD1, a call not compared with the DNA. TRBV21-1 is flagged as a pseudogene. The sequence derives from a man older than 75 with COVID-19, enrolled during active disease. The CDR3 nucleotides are TGTGCCAGCAGCAAGGGCCACCCTCGGGAGCAGTACTTC. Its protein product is CASSKGHPREQYF.